This T cell receptor beta chain came from a study of shared clonotypes between healthy human individuals. Overall study: Each donor had three CD4 naive, three CD4 memory, two CD8 naive and one CD8 memory plate.

The donors were adults (healthy and HIV-negative) with no recent acute infections or vaccinations. Study-wide results and caveats: Naive subsets usually exceeded memory subsets in estimated richness.

A word on this clone: Its cognate antigen is unknown.

In the authors' workflow: Filtering differed since immunoSEQ provided only junctions, with no quality scores. TCRdb's table, derived via immunoSEQ multiplex PCR, lists solely in-frame clones and lacks some. V, J and clone size are those of that table, while D and trimming were read from the DNA. The table has about 2.4 million clones, 93% seen once. The sample consisted of naive CD4+ T cells from PBMCs. The sample's subset: CD45RA+ positively selected. The source of this sequence is a man aged 18 to 29 in good health. Some clones in this sample may be carry-over from other donors' samples.

The CDR3 nucleotides read TGTGCCAGCAGGTCCGTGAGTGGGACGCCCGTTAACACCATATATTTT. This codes for CASRSVSGTPVNTIYF. This rearrangement joins TRBV5-5 to TRBJ1-3; the D gene is possibly TRBD1 (5 bases). The V end lost 5 bases, the J end lost 7 bases, and 22 bases lay between the germline ends. This CDR3 has 16 amino acids. Germline V gives CDR1 SGHKS, CDR2 YYEKEE (reference sequence).